This T cell receptor (beta chain) came from a study of siplizumab effects on memory and regulatory T cells. Overall study findings and caveats: Naive T cells seemed more diverse than memory cells and seemed major alloresponse contributors. In siplizumab conditions, mappable alloreactive CD4+ clones averaged approximately 69% Treg-derived, against around 28% in controls. Suppression by proliferating Tregs derived from siplizumab cultures was not verified. Assignment of a naive or memory phenotype failed for roughly 80-96% of the proliferating CD4+ or CD8+ clones.

The CDR3 is 9 amino acids. The ends were cut back, 6 bases at V and 10 bases at J, with 9 bases in the middle. CDR1 and CDR2 from the germline V gene are DFQATT and SNEGSKA (reference sequence). Regarding this clone: Its antigen is unidentified.

Generated by immunoSEQ multiplex PCR, the TCRdb table keeps only in-frame clones and is missing some. Of approximately 120,000 clones in the sample, just over 90% were seen once. This chain connects TRBV20-1 to TRBJ1-1, with D unresolved. The TCR comes from a human donor in good health. Material for sequencing was Tregs sorted from blood. The CDR3 here is CSASYLAFF. The DNA of the CDR3 is TGCAGTGCCTCCTATCTAGCTTTCTTT.